This T cell receptor (beta chain) was found in a study of tumor and adjacent non-tumor tissue in lung cancer. Study details: About 4.2 million productive TCRbeta reads were obtained per sample on average.

RNA was extracted from bulk tissue without any cell sorting. Notes on the study in general: Top 100 clones took a larger repertoire share in normal lung. Tumor TCR diversity, when higher, was linked to shorter survival.

TCRbeta libraries were built with three rounds of nested PCR, modified from ARM-PCR. Using its own MiXCR run on the multiplex PCR reads, TCRdb lists one record per CDR3 protein. Here the sample spans about 66,000 distinct CDR3 sequences, around 73% being singletons. As for this clonotype: The antigen remains undetermined. One end of the junction does not line up with germline, which may come from a read error.

Germline lookup yields CDR1 SQVTM and CDR2 ANQGSEA. The CDR3 is 14 amino acids. The chain uses TRBV29-1 and TRBJ1-4, with a possible D match to TRBD1 (6 bases). This clonotype was sampled from a man in his 60s with non-small cell lung cancer. Specimen: lung tumor tissue. The CDR3 region is CSVDGGPSDDKLFF. The CDR3 DNA follows: TGCAGCGTTGACGGGGGCCCCAGTGATGATAAACTGTTTTTT.